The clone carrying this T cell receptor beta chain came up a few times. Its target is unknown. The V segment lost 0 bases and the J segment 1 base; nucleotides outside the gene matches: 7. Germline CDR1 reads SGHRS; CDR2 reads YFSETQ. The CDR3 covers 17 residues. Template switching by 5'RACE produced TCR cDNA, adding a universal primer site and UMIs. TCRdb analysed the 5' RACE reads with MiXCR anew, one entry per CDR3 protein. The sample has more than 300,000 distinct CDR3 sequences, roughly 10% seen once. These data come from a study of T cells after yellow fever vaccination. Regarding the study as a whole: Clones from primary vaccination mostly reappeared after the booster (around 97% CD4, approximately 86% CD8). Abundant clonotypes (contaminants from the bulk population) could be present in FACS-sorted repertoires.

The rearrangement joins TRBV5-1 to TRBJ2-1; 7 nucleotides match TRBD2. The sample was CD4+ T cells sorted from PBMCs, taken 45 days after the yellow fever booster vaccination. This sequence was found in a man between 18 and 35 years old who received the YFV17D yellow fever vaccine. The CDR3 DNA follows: TGCGCCAGCAGCTTGGGGGTAGCGGGCCTTTCCTACAATGAGCAGTTCTTC. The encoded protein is CASSLGVAGLSYNEQFF.